This T cell receptor (beta chain) was profiled in a study of blood T cell repertoires in COVID-19. As for the study in general: The United States, Italy and Spain were the sources of the acute and convalescent COVID-19 samples.

Original handling: The authors estimated nucleated cell counts from reference gene primer amplification. TCRdb's copy holds only in-frame clones and misses some; the assay was immunoSEQ multiplex PCR. D and trimming were read from the DNA, whereas the V and J calls and clone size are those reported in that table. The sample has more than 85,000 clones; about nine tenths are singletons. The CDR3 contains 12 residues. The germline CDR1 and CDR2 sequences are SGHNT and YYREEE (reference sequence). Trimming removed 4 bases at V and 14 bases at J, with 13 bases between. The V and J genes are TRBV5-4 and TRBJ1-6; tentative D call: TRBD1 (5 bases). This receptor was identified in a woman aged 70-85 years with acute or convalescent COVID-19. The material sequenced was peripheral blood. The CDR3 region has the DNA TGTGCCAGCAGCCTCGACAGTCGCGCCCTCCACTTT. Its translation: CASSLDSRALHF.